These 10 T cell receptor beta chains originate from one sample sequenced in a study of identical twins. TCRdb re-called the 5' RACE reads with MiXCR, one entry per CDR3 protein. This sample has some 500,000 distinct CDR3 sequences, with 14% found just once. A further study also used this sample, focusing on yellow fever vaccine responses in identical twins.

The specimen sequenced was CD4+ T cells sorted from blood. These TCRs come from a woman younger than 35 in good health.

This chain joins TRBV9 and TRBJ2-1; 11 nucleotides agree with TRBD2. CDR3 length: 17 residues. CDR1 is SGDLS, CDR2 YYNGEE, per germline. J was trimmed by 4 bases and V by 0 bases; bases with no gene match: 6. Here the CDR3 reads CASSVVGRTSGYNEQFF. CDR3 nucleotide sequence: TGTGCCAGCAGCGTAGTAGGGCGGACTAGCGGGTACAATGAGCAGTTCTTC. The full variable domain, its missing parts supplied by reference TRBV9 and TRBJ2-1, is DSGVTQTPKHLITATGQRVTLRCSPRSGDLSVYWYQQSLDQGLQFLIQYYNGEERAKGNILERFSAQQFPDLHSELNLSSLELGDSALYFCASSVVGRTSGYNEQFFGPGTRLTVL.

This clonotype showed up just a few times. This chain uses TRBV6-1 with TRBJ2-7, with D hard to call. This CDR3 is built from 12 residues. Trimming left V 6 bases short and J 3 bases short, with 9 bases between. CDR1 is MNHNS, CDR2 SASEGT, per germline. The CDR3 DNA sequence: TGTGCCAGCAGCAGTGAAATCTACGAGCAGTACTTC. This encodes CASSSEIYEQYF.

The chain couples TRBV4-2 to TRBJ1-1, with TRBD1 matching over 7 bases. The CDR3 is 14 amino acids. V dropped 0 bases and J dropped 5; count of bases not matched to a gene: 3. Germline values: CDR1 LGHNA, CDR2 YNFKEQ. CDR3 sequence: CASSQDTGVTEAFF. The CDR3 coding sequence is TGTGCCAGCAGCCAAGATACAGGGGTAACTGAAGCTTTCTTT.

This clonotype turned up a few times. The rearrangement links TRBV20-1 to TRBJ2-1, with 10 nucleotides matching TRBD2. J was trimmed by 6 bases and V by 4 bases; bases with no gene match: 9. The germline V gene encodes CDR1 DFQATT and CDR2 SNEGSKA (reference sequence). This CDR3 is built from 15 residues. The CDR3 is CSATFPLAGANEQFF. CDR3 bases: TGCAGTGCTACCTTTCCTCTAGCGGGAGCCAATGAGCAGTTCTTC.

This clonotype has a handful of counts. The chain has TRBV10-3 and TRBJ2-3; D might be TRBD2 (6 bases). With 2 bases removed from V and 2 bases from J, the gap between germline ends came to 17 bases. The length of the CDR3 is 17 residues. The V gene's germline CDR1 is ENHRY and CDR2 SYGVKD. The CDR3 loop reads CAISERVGVAATDTQYF. CDR3 sequence (DNA): TGTGCCATCAGTGAGAGGGTGGGGGTAGCGGCCACAGATACGCAGTATTTT.

This chain joins TRBV20-1 and TRBJ2-1, with 11 bases that match TRBD2. This CDR3 comprises 16 residues. V dropped 6 bases and J dropped 6; count of bases not matched to a gene: 13. CDR1 and CDR2 from the germline V gene are DFQATT and SNEGSKA (reference sequence). CDR3 in amino acids: CSADSGLAGGVNEQFF. For the CDR3, the DNA is TGCAGTGCAGACTCTGGGTTAGCGGGGGGGGTCAATGAGCAGTTCTTC.

This clonotype was detected many times. This sequence joins TRBV29-1 and TRBJ2-1; 16 nucleotides line up with TRBD2. CDR1 is SQVTM and CDR2 is ANQGSEA in the germline V gene. V gave up 1 base and J gave up 7 bases; unmatched junction bases: 4. The CDR3 consists of 16 residues. Here the CDR3 reads CSVEGGTSGRVNEQFF. CDR3 in DNA: TGCAGCGTTGAAGGCGGGACTAGCGGGAGGGTAAATGAGCAGTTCTTC.

There are many counts of this clonotype. J is TRBJ2-1 and V is TRBV5-6; 13 bases are shared with TRBD2. Trimming cost V 2 bases and J 14 bases; bases outside gene matches: 16. Germline-derived CDR1 and CDR2 are SGHDT and YYEEEE. The length of the CDR3 is 17 residues. In nucleotides, the CDR3 is TGTGCCAGCAGCTTTCGGAGGGGACTAGCGGGACCGACCTATAAGTTCTTC. Its translation is CASSFRRGLAGPTYKFF.

The chain combines TRBV11-2 with TRBJ2-1, with 12 bases fitting TRBD1. Germline-derived CDR1 and CDR2 are SGHAT and FQNNGV. The junction had 11 bases not matched to a gene; V was cut back by 3 bases and J by 2 bases. The CDR3 runs to 19 residues. Here the CDR3 reads CASSLWGQGALVPYNEQFF. The CDR3 nucleotides are TGTGCCAGCAGCTTGTGGGGACAGGGGGCCCTAGTACCCTACAATGAGCAGTTCTTC. Full variable domain (missing parts from reference TRBV11-2 and TRBJ2-1): EAGVAQSPRYKIIEKRQSVAFWCNPISGHATLYWYQQILGQGPKLLIQFQNNGVVDDSQLPKDRFSAERLKGVDSTLKIQPAKLEDSAVYLCASSLWGQGALVPYNEQFFGPGTRLTVL.

This clonotype was counted ten times or more. J is TRBJ1-5 and V is TRBV20-1; D unresolved. Trimming left V 0 bases short and J 1 base short, with 13 bases between. Germline V gene lookup returns CDR1 DFQATT and CDR2 SNEGSKA (reference sequence). The CDR3 consists of 16 residues. CDR3 bases: TGCAGTGCTAGAGACCAGGTCCCGGGGAGCAATCAGCCCCAGCATTTT. Translation: CSARDQVPGSNQPQHF.